The rows below give T cell receptor beta chains drawn from one sample of a study of blood T cell repertoires in COVID-19. Libraries were prepared by immunoSEQ multiplex PCR; TCRdb keeps only in-frame clonotypes and omits some of them. Among about 59,000 clones, 73% were seen once, and the ten largest hold approximately 15%. The sequencing sample was made of peripheral blood. These TCRs come from a woman in her 70s with acute or convalescent COVID-19. Each CDR3 is given with its conserved first and last residue. The order of the fields is CDR3 protein, CDR3 DNA, clone size, V gene, D gene, J gene. A D gene is named only where the DNA matches it firmly. Where a row states a size, it is once, few, many or the class of an expanded clone; other rows omit it.

CASSLEGANTEAFF	TGCGCCAGCAGCTTGGAAGGGGCGAACACTGAAGCTTTCTTT	few	TRBV5-1	-	TRBJ1-1
CASSQATYVGYTF	TGTGCCAGCAGCCAAGCTACCTATGTTGGCTACACCTTC	once	TRBV7-9	-	TRBJ1-2
CASSFSGNTEAFF	TGTGCCAGCAGTTTCTCAGGGAACACTGAAGCTTTCTTT	-	TRBV12-3/TRBV12-4	-	TRBJ1-1
CASSAITGFNEQFF	TGTGCCAGCAGCGCAATTACAGGCTTCAATGAGCAGTTCTTC	-	TRBV6-5	-	TRBJ2-1
CASRAGPLYNEQFF	TGTGCCAGCAGAGCGGGACCTCTTTACAATGAGCAGTTCTTC	few	TRBV2	TRBD2	TRBJ2-1
CASSSPQQAMNTEAFF	TGTGCCAGTAGTTCCCCCCAGCAGGCCATGAACACTGAAGCTTTCTTT	-	TRBV19	-	TRBJ1-1
CASSPLLRVGGYGYTF	TGTGCCAGCAGCCCCTTACTTCGGGTAGGGGGTTATGGCTACACCTTC	-	TRBV4-2	-	TRBJ1-2
CASSPGGNYGYTF	TGTGCCAGCTCACCTGGGGGGAACTATGGCTACACCTTC	-	TRBV18	-	TRBJ1-2
CASSSQGFGYTF	TGTGCCAGCTCATCACAGGGGTTCGGCTACACCTTC	-	TRBV18	TRBD1	TRBJ1-2
CSARGQDEQYF	TGCAGTGCTAGAGGACAGGACGAGCAGTACTTC	-	TRBV20-1	-	TRBJ2-7
CASSLGDRGWYEQYF	TGTGCCAGCAGCTTAGGGGACAGGGGGTGGTACGAGCAGTACTTC	-	TRBV7-9	TRBD1	TRBJ2-7
CASTPGGGPQETQYF	TGTGCCAGCACCCCGGGCGGGGGCCCTCAAGAGACCCAGTACTTC	-	TRBV6-5	-	TRBJ2-5
CASSLPLQAMNTEAFF	TGTGCCAGCTCACTGCCGTTGCAGGCGATGAACACTGAAGCTTTCTTT	-	TRBV18	-	TRBJ1-1
CASSSDLSLRGGETQYF	TGTGCCAGCAGCTCCGACTTATCATTAAGGGGTGGAGAGACCCAGTACTTC	few	TRBV5-4	-	TRBJ2-5
CASGLVSGRVNLGPQHF	TGTGCTAGTGGTTTGGTTTCGGGCAGGGTAAATTTGGGGCCCCAGCATTTT	once	TRBV12-5	-	TRBJ1-5
CACSRAEGSGNTIYF	TGTGCCTGTAGCCGTGCGGAGGGCTCTGGAAACACCATATATTTT	-	TRBV19	-	TRBJ1-3
CASRQFSNQPQHF	TGTGCATCCCGACAGTTTAGCAATCAGCCCCAGCATTTT	-	TRBV10-3	-	TRBJ1-5
CASSHDRARTF	TGTGCCAGTAGCCACGACAGGGCGAGAACCTTC	-	TRBV19	TRBD1	TRBJ1-2
CASSHRGFLRNQPQHF	TGTGCCAGCAGCCACAGGGGGTTCCTGAGGAATCAGCCCCAGCATTTT	many	TRBV27	TRBD1	TRBJ1-5
CASSTQGAMSNQPQHF	TGTGCCAGCAGCACACAGGGGGCGATGAGCAATCAGCCCCAGCATTTT	-	TRBV7-8	TRBD1	TRBJ1-5
CASSLSADTQYF	TGTGCCAGCAGCTTGAGCGCAGATACGCAGTATTTT	many	TRBV7-2	-	TRBJ2-3
CASTSRDSGIRQYF	TGTGCCAGCACAAGCCGGGACAGTGGGATAAGGCAGTATTTT	-	TRBV2	TRBD1	TRBJ2-3
CAGLWDREDYGYTF	TGTGCCGGGCTGTGGGACAGGGAGGACTATGGCTACACCTTC	-	TRBV6-4	TRBD1	TRBJ1-2
CASSLGGQGLQPQHF	TGTGCCAGCAGCTTGGGTGGACAGGGACTTCAGCCCCAGCATTTT	-	TRBV5-4	TRBD1	TRBJ1-5
CASSVGLAGGNRETFETQYF	TGTGCCAGCAGCGTAGGACTAGCGGGGGGGAACCGGGAGACTTTCGAGACCCAGTACTTC	-	TRBV9	TRBD2	TRBJ2-5
CATSEAGGRPQHF	TGTGCCACCAGTGAGGCGGGTGGTAGGCCCCAGCATTTT	-	TRBV24-1	-	TRBJ1-5
CASSLQAGRQPQHF	TGTGCCAGCAGTTTACAGGCAGGGCGTCAGCCCCAGCATTTT	-	TRBV27	-	TRBJ1-5
CASRVDGSNQPQHF	TGTGCCAGCAGGGTTGACGGGAGCAATCAGCCCCAGCATTTT	-	TRBV6-5	-	TRBJ1-5
CASSSGQGVPGANVLTF	TGTGCCAGCAGCTCCGGACAGGGGGTACCTGGGGCCAACGTCCTGACTTTC	-	TRBV5-4	TRBD1	TRBJ2-6
CASSEPIRVYYGYTF	TGTGCCAGCAGTGAACCAATCAGGGTGTACTATGGCTACACCTTC	-	TRBV6-1	-	TRBJ1-2
CASSVEAGAYEQYF	TGTGCCAGCAGCGTAGAGGCGGGGGCTTACGAGCAGTACTTC	-	TRBV9	-	TRBJ2-7
CASSTQGGTEAFF	TGTGCCAGCAGCACCCAGGGGGGCACTGAAGCTTTCTTT	-	TRBV7-9	TRBD1	TRBJ1-1
CASSLSGNTEAFF	TGTGCCAGCAGCTTATCAGGGAACACTGAAGCTTTCTTT	few	TRBV13	-	TRBJ1-1
CASRRQPQETQYF	TGTGCCAGCAGACGACAGCCTCAAGAGACCCAGTACTTC	-	TRBV6-5	-	TRBJ2-5
CASRKKDRGLTDTQYF	TGTGCCAGCAGGAAGAAAGACAGGGGACTCACAGATACGCAGTATTTT	-	TRBV5-4	TRBD1	TRBJ2-3